This is a list of T cell receptor beta chains from one sample in a study of control samples from healthy donors and cancer patients. Data came from immunoSEQ multiplex PCR; TCRdb stores just in-frame clones and leaves some out. The table records 140,000 or so clones, approximately 91% of them present only once. The sequenced sample was blood. These TCRs come from a man aged 25-45 years in good health. Each CDR3 is given with its conserved first and last residue. A D gene is named only where the DNA matches it firmly. Clone size, where shown, is once, few, many, or a class for clones that have expanded.

d_call	j_call	cdr3_length	clone_size	v_call	cdr3_nt	cdr3_aa
TRBD1	TRBJ1-1	17	.	TRBV16	TGTGCCAGCAGCCAATCTATTGGGACAGGGGGGAGGACTGAAGCTTTCTTT	CASSQSIGTGGRTEAFF
.	TRBJ2-3	14	few	TRBV4-1	TGCGCCAGCAGCCAAGCCCTCACCACAGATACGCAGTATTTT	CASSQALTTDTQYF
.	TRBJ2-2	13	.	TRBV7-3	TGTGCCAGCAGCTTAGGTCGTCCCGGGGAGCTGTTTTTT	CASSLGRPGELFF
.	TRBJ2-7	13	.	TRBV14	TGTGCCAGCAGCCAGGGGGGAAGCCGCGAGCAGTACTTC	CASSQGGSREQYF
TRBD1	TRBJ1-2	13	.	TRBV6-5	TGTGCCAGCAGCCTTGACAGGGGATATGGCTACACCTTC	CASSLDRGYGYTF
.	TRBJ1-1	17	.	TRBV19	TGTGCCAGTAGTATAGATCTATGGGCAGTGGCGAACACTGAAGCTTTCTTT	CASSIDLWAVANTEAFF
TRBD1	TRBJ2-7	16	.	TRBV10-1	TGCGCCAGCAGTGAGCCGATGGACAGGACTTTCTACGAGCAGTACTTC	CASSEPMDRTFYEQYF
TRBD2	TRBJ2-5	11	few	TRBV30	TGTGCCGGGGAGGGCCGGGAGACCCAGTACTTC	CAGEGRETQYF
TRBD1	TRBJ1-2	15	.	TRBV3-1/TRBV3-2	TGTGCCAGCAGCCAAGCGGACAGGGAGGAGTATGGCTACACCTTC	CASSQADREEYGYTF
.	TRBJ2-3	12	.	TRBV5-1	TGCGCCAGCAGCACAGGGACAGATACGCAGTATTTT	CASSTGTDTQYF